This TCR beta chain is drawn from a study of type 1 regulatory T cells. Whole-study context: This in vitro CD4 product, T-allo10, is enriched for Tr1 cells and alloantigen-specific.

Findings of the study overall: Compared with non-Tr1 cells, Tr1 cells showed a narrower TCR repertoire.

Turning to this clonotype: The antigen remains undetermined.

TCRdb passed the reads through MiXCR, listing each CDR3 protein once. Seen here are about 62,000 distinct CDR3 sequences, 62% observed once, and the top ten hold 1.5% to 2%. The CDR3 covers 17 residues. Germline CDR1 is SGHRS and CDR2 is YFSETQ. After removal of 2 bases from V and 4 bases from J, the junction contained 13 bases not matched to a gene. The sequencing input was cultured non-Tr1 T cells, either the whole culture or a sorted T cell fraction (not recorded which). The receptor's source is a human donor in good health. The V call is TRBV5-1, the J call TRBJ2-5, with TRBD2 identical over 8 bases. The CDR3 DNA reads TGCGCCAGCAGCTTAGAGCCCCTTACGGGAGGGCGAGAGACCCAGTACTTC. This translates into CASSLEPLTGGRETQYF.